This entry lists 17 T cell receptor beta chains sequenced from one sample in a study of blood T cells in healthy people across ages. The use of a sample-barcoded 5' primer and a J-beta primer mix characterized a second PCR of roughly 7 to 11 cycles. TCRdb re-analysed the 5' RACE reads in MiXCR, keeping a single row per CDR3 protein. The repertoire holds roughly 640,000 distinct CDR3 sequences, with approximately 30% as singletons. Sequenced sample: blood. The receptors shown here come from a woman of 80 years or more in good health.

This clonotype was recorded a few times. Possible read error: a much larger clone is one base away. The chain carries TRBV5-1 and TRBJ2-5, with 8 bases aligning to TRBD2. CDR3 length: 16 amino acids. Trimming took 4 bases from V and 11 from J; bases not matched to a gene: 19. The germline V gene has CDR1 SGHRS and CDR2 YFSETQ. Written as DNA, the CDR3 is TGCGCCAGCAGCCCGCGGGCGGGGGGAGACTACAATGAGCAGTACTTC. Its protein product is CASSPRAGGDYNEQYF. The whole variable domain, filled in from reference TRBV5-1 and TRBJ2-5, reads KAGVTQTPRYLIKTRGQQVTLSCSPISGHRSVSWYQQTPGQGLQFLFEYFSETQRNKGNFPGRFSGRQFSNSRSEMNVSTLELGDSALYLCASSPRAGGDYNEQYFGPGTRLLVL.

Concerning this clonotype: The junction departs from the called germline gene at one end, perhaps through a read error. In DNA, the CDR3 is TGTGCTAGCAGCCCCCGCGCCACCACCGGGGGGCTGTTTTTT. Protein: CASSPRATTGGLFF. The J gene is TRBJ2-2, the V gene TRBV7-7; D is possibly TRBD2 (6 bases). CDR3 length: 14 amino acids. Germline V gene data show CDR1 as SSHAT and CDR2 as FNYEAQ (reference sequence).

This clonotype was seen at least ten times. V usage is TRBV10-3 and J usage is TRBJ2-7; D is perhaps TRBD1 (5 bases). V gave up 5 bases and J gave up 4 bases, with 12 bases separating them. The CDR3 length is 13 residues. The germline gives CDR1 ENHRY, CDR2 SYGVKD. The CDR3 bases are TGTGCCATCAGTCGTAGCACAGGATACGAGCAGTACTTC. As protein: CAISRSTGYEQYF.

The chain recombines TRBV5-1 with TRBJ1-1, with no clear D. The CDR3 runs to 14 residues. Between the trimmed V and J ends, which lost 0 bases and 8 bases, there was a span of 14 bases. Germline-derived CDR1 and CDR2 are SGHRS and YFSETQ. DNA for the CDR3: TGCGCCAGCAGCTTGGAATATGCCCTCGGCGAAGCTTTCTTT. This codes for CASSLEYALGEAFF.

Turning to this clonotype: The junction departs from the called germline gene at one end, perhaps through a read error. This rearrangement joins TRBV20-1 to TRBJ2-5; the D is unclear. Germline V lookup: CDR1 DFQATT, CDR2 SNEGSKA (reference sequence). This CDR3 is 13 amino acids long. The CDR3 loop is CSAGDRGRETQYF. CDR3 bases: TGCAGTGCTGGAGATCGTGGTAGAGAGACCCAGTACTTC.

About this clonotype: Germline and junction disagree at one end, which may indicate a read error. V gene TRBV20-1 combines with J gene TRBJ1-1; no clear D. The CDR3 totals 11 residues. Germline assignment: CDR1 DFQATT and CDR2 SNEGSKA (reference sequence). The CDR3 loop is CSAELNTKAFF. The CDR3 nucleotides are TGCAGTGCAGAGCTGAACACTAAAGCTTTCTTT.

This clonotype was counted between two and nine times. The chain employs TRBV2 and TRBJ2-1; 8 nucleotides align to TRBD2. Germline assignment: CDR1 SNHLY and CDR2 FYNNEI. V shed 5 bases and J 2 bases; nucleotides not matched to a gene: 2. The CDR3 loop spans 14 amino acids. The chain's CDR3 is CASSRLAPYNEQFF. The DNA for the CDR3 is TGTGCCAGCAGTCGACTAGCGCCCTACAATGAGCAGTTCTTC.

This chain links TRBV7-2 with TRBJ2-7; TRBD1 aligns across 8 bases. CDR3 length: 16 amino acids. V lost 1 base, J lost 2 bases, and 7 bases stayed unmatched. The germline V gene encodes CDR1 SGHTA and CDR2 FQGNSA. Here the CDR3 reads CASSLVVDRGPYEQYF. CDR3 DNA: TGTGCCAGCAGCTTAGTCGTAGACAGGGGACCCTACGAGCAGTACTTC.

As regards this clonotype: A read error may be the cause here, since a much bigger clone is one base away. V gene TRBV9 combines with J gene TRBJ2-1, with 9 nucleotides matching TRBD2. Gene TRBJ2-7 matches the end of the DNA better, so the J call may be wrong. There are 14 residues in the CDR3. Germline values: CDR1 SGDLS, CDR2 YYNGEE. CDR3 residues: CASSQTSGYNEQYF. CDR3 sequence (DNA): TGTGCCAGCAGTCAGACTAGCGGTTACAATGAGCAGTACTTC.

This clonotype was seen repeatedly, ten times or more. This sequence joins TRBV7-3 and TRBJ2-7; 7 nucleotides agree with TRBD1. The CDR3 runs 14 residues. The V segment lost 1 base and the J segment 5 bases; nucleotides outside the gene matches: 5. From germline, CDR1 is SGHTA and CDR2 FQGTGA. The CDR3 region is CASSLRQGSHEQYF. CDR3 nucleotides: TGTGCCAGCAGCTTAAGACAGGGAAGCCACGAGCAGTACTTC.

CDR3 residues: CASRFSGTGNGAFF. CDR3 sequence (DNA): TGTGCCAGCAGATTCTCCGGGACAGGGAATGGAGCTTTCTTT. The V gene is TRBV27, the J gene TRBJ1-1; 9 bases match TRBD1. The CDR3 totals 14 residues. The V and J ends lost 6 bases and 10 bases, in that order; junction bases with no gene match: 12. Germline values: CDR1 MNHEY, CDR2 SMNVEV (reference sequence).

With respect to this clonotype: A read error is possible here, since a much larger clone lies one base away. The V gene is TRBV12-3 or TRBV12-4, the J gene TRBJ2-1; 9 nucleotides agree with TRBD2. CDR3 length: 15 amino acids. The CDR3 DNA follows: TGTGCCGGCAGTTCCCGACTAGCGGCTTACAATGAGCAGTTCTTC. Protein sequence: CAGSSRLAAYNEQFF.

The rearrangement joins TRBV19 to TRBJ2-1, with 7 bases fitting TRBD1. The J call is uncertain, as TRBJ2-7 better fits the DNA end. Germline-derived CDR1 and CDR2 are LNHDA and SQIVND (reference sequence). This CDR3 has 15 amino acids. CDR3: CASSIGWTGPNEQYF. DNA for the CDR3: TGTGCCAGTAGTATAGGCTGGACAGGCCCTAATGAGCAGTACTTC.

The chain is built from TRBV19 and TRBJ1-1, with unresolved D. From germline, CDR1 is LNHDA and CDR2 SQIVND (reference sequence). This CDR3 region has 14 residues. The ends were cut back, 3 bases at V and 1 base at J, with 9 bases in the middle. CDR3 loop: CASSIGLGNTEAFF. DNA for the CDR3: TGTGCCAGTAGTATCGGATTGGGGAACACTGAAGCTTTCTTT.

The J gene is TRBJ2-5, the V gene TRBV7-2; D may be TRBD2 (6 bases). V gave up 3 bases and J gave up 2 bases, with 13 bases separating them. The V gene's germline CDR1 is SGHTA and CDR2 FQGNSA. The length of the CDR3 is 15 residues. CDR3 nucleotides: TGTGCCAGCAGCTTTACTCGGGGGAAGCAAGAGACCCAGTACTTC. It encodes CASSFTRGKQETQYF.

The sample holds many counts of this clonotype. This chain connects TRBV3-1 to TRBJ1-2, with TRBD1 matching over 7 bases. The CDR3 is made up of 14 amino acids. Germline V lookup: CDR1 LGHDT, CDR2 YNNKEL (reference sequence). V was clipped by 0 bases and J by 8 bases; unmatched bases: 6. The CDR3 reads CASSQDRTGGGYTF. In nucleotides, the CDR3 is TGTGCCAGCAGCCAAGATCGGACAGGAGGGGGCTACACCTTC. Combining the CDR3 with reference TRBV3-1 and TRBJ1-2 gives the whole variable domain DTAVSQTPKYLVTQMGNDKSIKCEQNLGHDTMYWYKQDSKKFLKIMFSYNNKELIINETVPNRFSPKSPDKAHLNLHINSLELGDSAVYFCASSQDRTGGGYTFGSGTRLTVV.

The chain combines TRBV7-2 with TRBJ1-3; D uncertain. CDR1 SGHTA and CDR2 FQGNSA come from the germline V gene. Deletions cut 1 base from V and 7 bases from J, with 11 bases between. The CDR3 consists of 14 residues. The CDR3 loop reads CASSLVSGWNTIYF. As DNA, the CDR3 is TGTGCCAGCAGCTTAGTTTCGGGTTGGAACACCATATATTTT.